The rows below give T cell receptor beta chains drawn from one sample of a study of tumor-infiltrating lymphocytes in primary liver carcinoma. MiXCR, applied by TCRdb to the multiplex PCR reads, yields one record per CDR3 protein. The sample carries just over 300,000 distinct CDR3 sequences, around three fifths recorded once. The sequenced sample was peripheral blood. The receptors were sampled from a woman in her 30s with primary liver carcinoma and hepatitis B virus infection. CDR3s include the opening cysteine and the closing phenylalanine or tryptophan. A D gene is named only where the DNA matches it firmly. Some rows have no size entry. The others give once, few or many, or a class for an expanded clone.

>.|TRBJ2-7|TRBV11-2|.
CASSLQRTYDQCF
TGTGCCAGCAGCTTACAGAGGACCTACGATCAGTGCTTC
>.|TRBJ1-2|TRBV6-1|.
CASSPLGGIRNYGYTF
TGTGCCAGCAGCCCCCTGGGGGGGATTCGGAACTATGGCTACACCTTC
>many|TRBJ2-3|TRBV4-1|.
CASSQEIRTDTQYF
TGCGCCAGCAGCCAAGAGATCCGCACAGATACGCAGTATTTT
>.|TRBJ2-3|TRBV28|.
CASSPPSWGRGTDTQYF
TGTGCCAGCAGTCCCCCCTCGTGGGGAAGGGGCACAGATACGCAGTATTTT
>.|TRBJ1-5|TRBV6-5|TRBD1
CASSRTGPNQSQHF
TGTGCCAGTAGTCGGACAGGGCCCAATCAGTCCCAGCATTTT
>.|TRBJ2-1|TRBV12-3/TRBV12-4|TRBD2
CASSLASGRGNEQFF
TGTGCCAGCAGTTTAGCCAGCGGGAGGGGCAATGAGCAGTTCTTC
>.|TRBJ2-5|TRBV7-9|.
CDSSLGPTRETQYF
TGTGACAGCAGCTTAGGGCCTACACGGGAGACCCAGTACTTC
>.|TRBJ1-5|TRBV12-3/TRBV12-4|.
CASSFRFLNQPQHF
TGTGCCAGCAGTTTCCGGTTCCTCAATCAGCCCCAGCATTTT
>.|TRBJ2-7|TRBV12-3/TRBV12-4|TRBD1
CVSNKQGPVYEQYF
TGTGTCAGCAACAAACAGGGGCCCGTCTACGAGCAGTACTTC
>.|TRBJ1-5|TRBV6-1|.
CACSFTGTSNQPQHF
TGTGCCTGCAGCTTCACAGGGACCAGCAATCAGCCCCAGCATTTT
>.|TRBJ2-1|TRBV14|.
CASSHPGSPYNEQLF
TGTGCCAGCAGCCATCCAGGGAGCCCGTACAATGAGCAGCTCTTC
>many|TRBJ2-6|TRBV11-2|.
CASSLDRASGANVLTF
TGTGCCAGCAGCTTAGACAGGGCCTCTGGGGCCAACGTCCTGACTTTC
>.|TRBJ2-7|TRBV11-2|.
CASSLDRRIEQYF
TGTGCCAGCAGCTTAGACAGGAGGATCGAGCAGTACTTC
>few|TRBJ2-3|TRBV5-1|.
CASSYLEVTDTQYF
TGCGCCAGCAGCTATTTGGAGGTCACAGATACGCAGTATTTT
>few|TRBJ1-3|TRBV5-6|.
CASSFGRVSGNTIYF
TGTGCCAGCAGCTTTGGGAGGGTCTCTGGAAACACCATATATTTT
>.|TRBJ1-4|TRBV28|TRBD1
CASSAGTASYPPVSEKLFF
TGTGCCAGCAGCGCCGGGACAGCATCTTACCCCCCGGTTAGTGAAAAACTGTTTTTT
>.|TRBJ2-7|TRBV11-1|.
CASSFVKGLHEQYF
TGTGCCAGCAGCTTCGTGAAGGGGCTGCACGAGCAGTACTTC
>.|TRBJ2-3|TRBV7-8|TRBD2
CATRAGVATDTQYF
TGTGCCACCCGGGCGGGGGTAGCCACAGATACGCAGTATTTT
>.|TRBJ2-4|TRBV4-1|.
CASNVELGLRNIQYF
TGCGCCAGCAACGTCGAACTGGGGCTTCGAAACATTCAGTACTTC
>.|TRBJ2-5|TRBV6-5|.
CTSSYGPQETQYF
TGTACCAGCAGTTATGGTCCCCAAGAGACCCAGTACTTC
>.|TRBJ1-1|TRBV7-9|.
CASSLSVGAEAFF
TGTGCCAGCAGCTTAAGTGTGGGTGCTGAAGCTTTCTTT
>.|TRBJ2-3|TRBV28|TRBD2
CASCAGASADTQYF
TGTGCCAGCTGTGCGGGAGCCTCCGCAGATACGCAGTATTTT
>.|TRBJ2-6|TRBV6-6|.
CASSSNPSISGADVLTF
TGTGCCAGCAGCTCAAACCCTTCGATCTCTGGGGCCGACGTCCTGACTTTC
>.|TRBJ2-2|TRBV4-2|TRBD2
CVNSQPSGLAGVTGELFF
TGTGTCAACAGCCAACCCTCAGGATTAGCGGGAGTAACCGGGGAGCTGTTTTTT
>.|TRBJ2-1|TRBV7-9|.
CASSLDPGTSYNEQFF
TGTGCCAGCAGCTTAGATCCAGGCACCTCCTACAATGAGCAATTCTTC
>.|TRBJ2-2|TRBV4-2|TRBD2
CASSQASSAGDVAGELFF
TGTGCCAGCAGCCAAGCGTCATCAGCGGGAGACGTAGCCGGGGAGCTGTTTTTT
>many|TRBJ2-3|TRBV5-5|TRBD2
CASSFTSGIANTQYF
TGTGCCAGCAGCTTTACTAGCGGGATAGCAAATACGCAGTATTTT
>few|TRBJ2-6|TRBV6-1|.
CASRGAAIEGSGANVLTF
TGTGCCAGCAGAGGGGCAGCTATCGAGGGATCTGGGGCCAACGTCCTGACTTTC
>.|TRBJ2-7|TRBV12-3/TRBV12-4|.
CASITNRAYEQYF
TGTGCCAGCATTACAAACAGGGCCTACGAGCAGTACTTC
>.|TRBJ2-3|TRBV5-4|.
CASSRQGHTFTQYF
TGTGCCAGCAGTAGGCAGGGACATACCTTTACGCAGTACTTT
>many|TRBJ2-3|TRBV28|.
CASSFLSGTDTQYF
TGTGCCAGCAGTTTTCTATCGGGCACAGATACGCAGTATTTT
>.|TRBJ2-7|TRBV6-2/TRBV6-3|.
CASSSAMRGARYF
TGTGCCAGCAGTTCGGCCATGAGGGGCGCGCGGTACTTC
>many|TRBJ2-5|TRBV11-3|.
CASSLDLKTQYF
TGTGCCAGCAGCTTAGATCTGAAGACCCAGTACTTC
>few|TRBJ2-7|TRBV6-2/TRBV6-3|.
CASLIKAQGFHEQYF
TGTGCCAGCCTCATCAAAGCCCAGGGGTTCCACGAGCAGTACTTC
>.|TRBJ1-2|TRBV14|.
CASSQGQGAYGYTF
TGTGCCAGCAGCCAAGGGCAGGGTGCCTATGGCTACACCTTC
>.|TRBJ2-1|TRBV11-2|TRBD1
CASSPGQSTYEQFF
TGTGCCAGCAGCCCGGGACAGTCTACCTATGAGCAGTTCTTC